This T cell receptor beta chain was retrieved from a study of control samples from healthy donors and cancer patients. Generated by immunoSEQ multiplex PCR, the TCRdb table keeps only in-frame clones and is missing some. The sample lists about 75,000 clones, around 94% seen once, with over 5% in the top ten. V dropped 4 bases and J dropped 1 base, with 11 bases sitting between them. The CDR3 has 15 amino acids. Per the germline V gene, CDR1 is ENHRY and CDR2 is SYGVKD. This clone was counted a few times. The V and J genes are TRBV10-3 and TRBJ1-5, with D possibly being TRBD1 (5 bases). Sequenced input: blood. The receptor was derived from a woman aged 40 to 55 in good health. CDR3 in amino acids: CAISAGELSNQPQHF. The CDR3 bases are TGTGCCATCAGTGCGGGGGAGTTGAGCAATCAGCCCCAGCATTTT.